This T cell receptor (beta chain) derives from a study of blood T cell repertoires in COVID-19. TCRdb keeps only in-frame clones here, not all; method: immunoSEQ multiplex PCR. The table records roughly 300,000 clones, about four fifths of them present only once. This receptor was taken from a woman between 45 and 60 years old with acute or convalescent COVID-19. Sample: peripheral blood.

In DNA form, the CDR3 reads TGTGCCACCAGCAGATCAGGACAGTCAAATGGAAACACCATATATTTT. Translation gives CATSRSGQSNGNTIYF. The chain employs TRBV15 and TRBJ1-3; possibly TRBD1 for D (6 bases). This CDR3 contains 16 residues. Germline V gene data show CDR1 as LNHNV and CDR2 as YYDKDF (reference sequence). V gave up 2 bases and J gave up 3 bases, with 14 bases separating them.